This paragraph reports one TCR beta chain. Its antigen is unknown. The CDR3 spans 17 residues. Germline-derived CDR1 and CDR2 are ENHRY and SYGVKD. With V trimmed by 8 bases and J by 0 bases, 13 bases remained unmatched. This sample was included in a study of cytomegalovirus exposure and HLA in healthy donors. Primers for the PCR totalled 60 Vbeta and 13 Jbeta. Assay used: immunoSEQ multiplex PCR; TCRdb lists only in-frame clones, some missing. In the table there are some 200,000 clones, about four fifths of which are singletons. Broader study findings: As a later analysis revealed, the rate of TCR association differed by HLA locus, with DRB1 most and HLA-C fewest. Because they were indistinguishable, some V segments, including TRBV6-2 and TRBV6-3, were excluded.

This TCR derives from a girl aged 5 to 17 in good health and CMV-seropositive. The sample taken for sequencing was PBMCs. The chain is built from TRBV10-3 and TRBJ1-3, with 7 nucleotides matching TRBD1. CDR3 in DNA: TGTGCCATCCGCAGAGTGGCAGGGGGGACCTCTGGAAACACCATATATTTT. Amino acid sequence: CAIRRVAGGTSGNTIYF.